This TCR beta chain was captured in a study of T cells in Graves' hyperthyroidism and ophthalmopathy. Germline values: CDR1 MDHEN, CDR2 SYDVKM. The CDR3 covers 16 residues. The V end was cut by 6 bases, the J end by 3 bases, with 18 bases between. Authors of the study amplified TCR beta CDR3 regions from RNA transcripts. Researchers ran a first-round RT-PCR on the TCR CDR3 using the HTBI primer set. MiXCR, applied by TCRdb to the multiplex PCR reads, yields one record per CDR3 protein. The table includes approximately 410,000 distinct CDR3 sequences, around 15% detected once. This clonotype was observed at least ten times.

The clonotype originates from a young woman with Graves' hyperthyroidism. Sequencing was done on a sample of blood. The chain couples TRBV28 to TRBJ1-5, with TRBD1 as a possible D gene (6 bases). As DNA, the CDR3 is TGTGCCAGCAGATCAGCCGGGACACCGGTCAATCAGCCCCAGCATTTT. Its protein product is CASRSAGTPVNQPQHF.